This TCR beta chain is drawn from a study of cytomegalovirus exposure and HLA in healthy donors. Study outcomes and limitations: Sequencing depth roughly uniform across donors was assumed in presence/absence analyses. In a later analysis, a missense DCLRE1C variant was linked to TCR beta V- and J-gene trimming. The classifier reportedly diagnosed cytomegalovirus status with high sensitivity and specificity. The dataset shows that most TCR sequences were rare, while some public TCRs occurred in many donors.

The PCR made use of 60 Vbeta and 13 Jbeta primers. Libraries were prepared by immunoSEQ multiplex PCR; TCRdb keeps only in-frame clonotypes and omits some of them. In the table there are about 160,000 clones, 75% to 85% of which are singletons. As for this clone: What it recognizes is unknown.

Germline V gene sequence: CDR1 SGHTA, CDR2 FQGNSA. This CDR3 is built from 17 residues. The V and J ends lost 5 bases and 7 bases, in that order; junction bases with no gene match: 14. The sequence was obtained from a man in his fifties or sixties in good health and CMV-seropositive. Sequencing was done on a sample of PBMCs. The chain joins TRBV7-2 to TRBJ2-1, with 10 bases matching TRBD1. This CDR3 is CASSPRGGTGELNEQFF. Here the CDR3 DNA reads TGTGCCAGCAGCCCTAGGGGGGGGACAGGGGAATTGAATGAGCAGTTCTTC.